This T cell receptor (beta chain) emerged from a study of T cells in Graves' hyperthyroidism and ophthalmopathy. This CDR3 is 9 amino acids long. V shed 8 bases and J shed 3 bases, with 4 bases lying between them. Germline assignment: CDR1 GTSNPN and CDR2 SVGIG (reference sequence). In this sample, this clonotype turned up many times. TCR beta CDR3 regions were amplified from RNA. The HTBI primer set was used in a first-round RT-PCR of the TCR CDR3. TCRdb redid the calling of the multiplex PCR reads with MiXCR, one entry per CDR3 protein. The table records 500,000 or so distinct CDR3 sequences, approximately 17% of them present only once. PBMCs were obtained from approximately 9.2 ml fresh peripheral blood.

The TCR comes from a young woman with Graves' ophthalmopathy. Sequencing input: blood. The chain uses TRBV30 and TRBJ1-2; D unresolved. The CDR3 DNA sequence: TGTGCCGCAGACTATGGCTACACCTTC. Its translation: CAADYGYTF.